This T cell receptor (beta chain) was recorded in a study of cytomegalovirus exposure and HLA in healthy donors. Whole-study results and caveats: Most TCR sequences were seen very rarely across donors, but some public TCRs occurred in many.

PCR primers comprised 60 Vbeta and 13 Jbeta primers. The assay was immunoSEQ multiplex PCR, and TCRdb's table has in-frame clones only and misses some. The sample carries 200,000 to 300,000 clones, about four fifths recorded once. As to this clone: The antigen remains unidentified.

Everyone who donated was a healthy bone marrow donor. This CDR3 contains 13 residues. Germline V gene lookup returns CDR1 GTSNPN and CDR2 SVGIG (reference sequence). This chain uses TRBV30 with TRBJ2-5, with 9 bases aligning to TRBD2. The better agreement between TRBJ2-7 and the DNA end casts doubt on the J call. The sequence was collected from a woman between 40 and 55 years old in good health and CMV-seropositive. What was sequenced was PBMCs. The CDR3 nucleotides are TGTGCCTGGAGTTTGGCGGGAGGGCGCGAGCAGTACTTC. As protein: CAWSLAGGREQYF.